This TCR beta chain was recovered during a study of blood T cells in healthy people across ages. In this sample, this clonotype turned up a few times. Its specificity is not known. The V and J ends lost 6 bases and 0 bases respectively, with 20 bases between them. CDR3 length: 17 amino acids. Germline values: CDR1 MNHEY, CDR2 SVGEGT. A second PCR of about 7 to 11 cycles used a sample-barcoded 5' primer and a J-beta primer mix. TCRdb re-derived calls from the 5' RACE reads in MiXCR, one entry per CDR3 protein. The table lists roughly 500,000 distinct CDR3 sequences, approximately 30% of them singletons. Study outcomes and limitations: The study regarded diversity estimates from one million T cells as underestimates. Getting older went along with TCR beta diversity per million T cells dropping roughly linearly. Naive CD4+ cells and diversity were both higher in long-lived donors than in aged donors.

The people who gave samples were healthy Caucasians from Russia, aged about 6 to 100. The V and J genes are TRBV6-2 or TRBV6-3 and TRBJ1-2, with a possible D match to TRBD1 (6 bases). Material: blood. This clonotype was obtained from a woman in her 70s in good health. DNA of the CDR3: TGTGCCAGCAGCGATGGGACACTGGAGCGAGCTAACTATGGCTACACCTTC. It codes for CASSDGTLERANYGYTF.